This T cell receptor beta chain derives from a study of cytomegalovirus exposure and HLA in healthy donors. General study points: The investigators catalogued 164 TCR beta chains as cytomegalovirus-associated.

Of note for this clone: The antigen is undetermined.

The CDR3 consists of 12 residues. Looked up from germline, CDR1 is SEHNR and CDR2 is FQNEAQ (reference sequence). With 4 bases removed from V and 6 bases from J, the gap between germline ends came to 8 bases. Donors were drawn from the roughly 120-subject validation cohort, separate from the roughly 670-subject first cohort. Sequenced by immunoSEQ multiplex PCR; TCRdb stores in-frame clones only, minus some. The sample contains some 130,000 clones, approximately 87% of which appear only once. The sequence was obtained from a man younger than 30 in good health and CMV-seronegative. The specimen sequenced was PBMCs. The chain employs TRBV7-9 and TRBJ2-3, with a weak D call TRBD1 (6 bases). CDR3 in amino acids: CASSYRADTQYF. The CDR3 DNA reads TGTGCCAGCAGCTACAGGGCCGATACGCAGTATTTT.